Here is one TCR beta chain with its context. The antigen remains undetermined. The data belong to a study of CD8 T cells in ankylosing spondylitis. Findings and caveats of the study: Significantly higher representation of disease-linked clones was reported for matched ankylosing spondylitis synovial fluid. Clones linked to disease, bearing a CD8+ phenotype, were relatively rare in peripheral blood.

The trim removed 1 base at V and 1 base at J, leaving 8 bases unmatched. This CDR3 is built from 18 residues. The germline gives CDR1 LGHNA, CDR2 YNFKEQ. The TCR beta libraries were generated through quantitative 5'-RACE incorporating molecular barcodes. TCRdb re-called the 5' RACE reads through MiXCR, storing one row per CDR3 protein. The table shows roughly 220,000 distinct CDR3 sequences, with approximately 10% occurring only once. Source material: blood, either unsorted or a sorted T cell fraction (not recorded which). The chain uses TRBV4-2 and TRBJ2-2; 8 bases line up with TRBD1. This sequence was found in a male donor with ankylosing spondylitis or in good health (not recorded which). CDR3 protein: CASSQGADRGLNTGELFF. The CDR3 nucleotides are TGTGCCAGCAGCCAAGGCGCCGACAGGGGTTTGAACACCGGGGAGCTGTTTTTT.